The clone carrying this TCR beta chain was found a few times. Its target is unknown. Germline CDR1 MNHGY, CDR2 SAAAGT. V lost 5 bases and J lost 1; bases outside the gene matches: 7. The CDR3 extends over 15 amino acids. Profiled with immunoSEQ multiplex PCR; TCRdb holds only in-frame clones, not every one. This repertoire shows approximately 3,200 clones, approximately 25% found once; its top ten account for 21%. This sample stems from a study of T cells in localized non-small cell lung cancer. Study-wide results and limits: Adjacent lung tissue had a median roughly 55 of the top 100 clones found in the tumor. Sequencing involved a lone tumor region, leaving heterogeneity possible. Longer overall survival associated with higher blood T cell density; shorter survival with higher adjacent-lung clonality. Uninvolved adjacent lung had the highest recorded T cell clonality, with tumor below it.

The rearrangement uses TRBV6-8 and TRBJ2-7; 8 nucleotides align to TRBD2. The receptor comes from a man aged 40 to 75 with stage I lung adenocarcinoma. The material sequenced was lung tumor tissue, taken before any cancer treatment. This chain's CDR3 is CASSTSTSGSYEQYF. The CDR3 DNA reads TGTGCCAGCAGTACGAGTACTAGCGGATCCTACGAGCAGTACTTC.